This TCR beta chain was sequenced for a study of T cell responses to AZD1222 COVID-19 vaccine. Study observations and caveats: It should be noted that donors were predominantly white British and more often female, and clonal diversity was possibly underestimated.

Profiled with immunoSEQ multiplex PCR; TCRdb holds only in-frame clones, not every one. The sample contains about 130,000 clones, about 93% of which appear only once. This CDR3 is 15 amino acids long. CDR1 and CDR2 (germline): KGHDR, SFDVKD. The germline V and J ends were trimmed by 3 bases and 4 bases, with 12 bases remaining between them. As regards this clone: What it binds is unknown.

This sequence joins TRBV24-1 and TRBJ1-5; TRBD1 is a possible D gene (5 bases). This sequence originates from an adult who received the AZD1222 COVID-19 vaccine. The sequenced sample was peripheral blood, obtained 28 days after the second AZD1222 dose. CDR3 DNA sequence: TGTGCCACCAGTGATGGTGGGCAGGGTAATCAGCCCCAGCATTTT. Encoded protein: CATSDGGQGNQPQHF.